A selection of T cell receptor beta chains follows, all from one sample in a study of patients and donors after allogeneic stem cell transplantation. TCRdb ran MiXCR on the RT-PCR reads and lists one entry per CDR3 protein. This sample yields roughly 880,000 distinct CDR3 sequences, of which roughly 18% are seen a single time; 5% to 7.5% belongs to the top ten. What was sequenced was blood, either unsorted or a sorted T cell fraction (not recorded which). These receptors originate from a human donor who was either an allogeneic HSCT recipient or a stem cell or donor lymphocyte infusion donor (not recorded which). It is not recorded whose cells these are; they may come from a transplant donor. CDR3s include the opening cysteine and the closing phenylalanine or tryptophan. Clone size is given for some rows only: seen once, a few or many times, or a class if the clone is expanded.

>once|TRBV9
CASSSGRDPYNEQFF
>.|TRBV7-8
CAEEDSEGPDTQYF
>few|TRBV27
CASSLSDRNYEQYF
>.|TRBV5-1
CASSPLAGGPSEQFF
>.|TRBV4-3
CASSPQTGSRTEAFF
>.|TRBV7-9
CASSLGPLTGGQYF
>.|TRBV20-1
CSAREPVRTGSSYNSPLHF
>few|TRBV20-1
CSAPGGTSGSVLHEQYF
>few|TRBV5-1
CASSWRMTNGKGELFF
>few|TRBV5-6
CASSPYDRPSSYEQYF
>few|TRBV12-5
CASGPYRGRGVYNEQFF
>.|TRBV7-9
CASSLQHSSYEQYF
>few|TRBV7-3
CASSLLGSSNEQFF
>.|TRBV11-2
CASSPQRGLTDTQYF
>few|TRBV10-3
CAISESSLRKPHEQYF
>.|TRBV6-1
CASSPLAGDTYEQYF
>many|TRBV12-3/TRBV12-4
CASSLRRTVNNEQFF
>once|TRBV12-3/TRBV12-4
CASRLAGETQYF
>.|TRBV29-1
CSVEQPTGTGSRYRSYTF
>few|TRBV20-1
CSARSQGDYGYTF
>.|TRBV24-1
CATRGQGPNTEAFF
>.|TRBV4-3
CASSQGLGSSGANVLTF
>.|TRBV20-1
CSANSPVETGELFF
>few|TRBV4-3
CASSQDPYGSGGQETQYF
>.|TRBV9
CASSRTGQLEAFF
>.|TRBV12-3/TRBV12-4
CASSLGVVGYGYTF
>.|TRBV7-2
CASSLDSLGVTEAFF